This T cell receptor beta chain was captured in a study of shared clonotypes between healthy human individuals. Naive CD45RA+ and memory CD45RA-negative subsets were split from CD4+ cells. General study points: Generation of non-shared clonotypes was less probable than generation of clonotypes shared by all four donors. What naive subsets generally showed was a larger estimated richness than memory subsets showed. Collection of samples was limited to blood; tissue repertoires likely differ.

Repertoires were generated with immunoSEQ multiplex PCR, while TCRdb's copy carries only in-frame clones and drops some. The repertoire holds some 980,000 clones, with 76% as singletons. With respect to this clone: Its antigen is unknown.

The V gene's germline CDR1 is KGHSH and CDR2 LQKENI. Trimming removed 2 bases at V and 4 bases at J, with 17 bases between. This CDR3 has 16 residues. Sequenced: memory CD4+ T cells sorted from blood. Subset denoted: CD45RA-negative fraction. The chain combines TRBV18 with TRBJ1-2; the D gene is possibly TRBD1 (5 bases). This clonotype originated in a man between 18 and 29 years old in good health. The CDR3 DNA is TGTGCCAGCTCACCAAACTATCCGGGGGTCGGCTATGGCTACACCTTC. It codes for CASSPNYPGVGYGYTF.